This T cell receptor beta chain was identified in a study of blood T cell repertoires in COVID-19. Overall study: Samples of COVID-19 (acute and convalescent) were obtained from the United States, Italy and Spain. PBMCs, B-cell-depleted T cells, or T cells were the source of the cDNA or gDNA that made up the material.

Recruitment covered 20 to 25 US areas and drew participants whose ages spanned about 18 to 100 years. Assay used: immunoSEQ multiplex PCR; TCRdb lists only in-frame clones, some missing. The sample carries roughly 230,000 clones, approximately 85% recorded once. The CDR3 runs 16 residues. The TCR was taken from a woman aged 50 to 60 who had been exposed to COVID-19. Material: PBMCs or T cells enriched from blood (not recorded which). The chain has TRBV21-1 and TRBJ2-1; TRBD2 is taken as the D call from the table, unchecked against the DNA. TRBV21-1 is noted as a pseudogene. The CDR3 is CASSKVKSRLDNEQFF. The CDR3 DNA sequence: TGTGCCAGCAGCAAAGTTAAGTCGAGACTTGACAATGAGCAGTTCTTC.